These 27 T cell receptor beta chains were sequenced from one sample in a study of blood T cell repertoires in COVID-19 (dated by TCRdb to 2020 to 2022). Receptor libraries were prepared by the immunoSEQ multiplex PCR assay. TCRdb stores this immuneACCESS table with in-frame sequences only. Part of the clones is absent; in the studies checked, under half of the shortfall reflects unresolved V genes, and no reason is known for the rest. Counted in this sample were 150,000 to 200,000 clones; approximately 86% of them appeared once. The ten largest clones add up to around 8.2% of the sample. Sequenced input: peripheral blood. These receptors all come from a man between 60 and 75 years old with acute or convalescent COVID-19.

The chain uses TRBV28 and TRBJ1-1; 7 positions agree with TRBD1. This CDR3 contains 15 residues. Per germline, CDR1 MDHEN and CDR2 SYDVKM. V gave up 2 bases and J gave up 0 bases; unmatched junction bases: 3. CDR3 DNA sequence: TGTGCCAGCAGTTTAACAGGGGCTTTGAACACTGAAGCTTTCTTT. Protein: CASSLTGALNTEAFF.

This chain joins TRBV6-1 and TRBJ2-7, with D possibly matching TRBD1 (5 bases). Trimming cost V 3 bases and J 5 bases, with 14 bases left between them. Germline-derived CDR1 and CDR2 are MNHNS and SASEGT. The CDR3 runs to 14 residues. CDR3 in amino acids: CASSDPRALNEQYF. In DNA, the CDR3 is TGTGCCAGCAGTGATCCCAGGGCCCTAAACGAGCAGTACTTC.

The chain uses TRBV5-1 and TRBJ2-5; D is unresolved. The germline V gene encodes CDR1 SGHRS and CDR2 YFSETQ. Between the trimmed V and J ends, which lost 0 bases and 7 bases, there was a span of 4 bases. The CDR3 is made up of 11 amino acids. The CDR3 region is CASSLVRTQYF. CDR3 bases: TGCGCCAGCAGCTTGGTTCGGACCCAGTACTTC. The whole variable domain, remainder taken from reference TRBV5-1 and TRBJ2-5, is KAGVTQTPRYLIKTRGQQVTLSCSPISGHRSVSWYQQTPGQGLQFLFEYFSETQRNKGNFPGRFSGRQFSNSRSEMNVSTLELGDSALYLCASSLVRTQYFGPGTRLLVL.

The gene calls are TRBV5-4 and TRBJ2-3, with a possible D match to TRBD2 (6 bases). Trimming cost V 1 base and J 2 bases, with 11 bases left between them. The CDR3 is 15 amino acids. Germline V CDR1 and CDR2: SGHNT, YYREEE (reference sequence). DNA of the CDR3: TGTGCCAGCAGCTTGCTCCCGGGAGTCACAGATACGCAGTATTTT. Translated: CASSLLPGVTDTQYF.

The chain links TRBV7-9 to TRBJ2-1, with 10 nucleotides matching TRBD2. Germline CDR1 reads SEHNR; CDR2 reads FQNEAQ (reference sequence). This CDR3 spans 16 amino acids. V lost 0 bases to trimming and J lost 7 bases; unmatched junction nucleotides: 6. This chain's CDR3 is CASSLASLAGENEQFF. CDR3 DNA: TGTGCCAGCAGCTTAGCGTCGCTAGCGGGAGAGAATGAGCAGTTCTTC.

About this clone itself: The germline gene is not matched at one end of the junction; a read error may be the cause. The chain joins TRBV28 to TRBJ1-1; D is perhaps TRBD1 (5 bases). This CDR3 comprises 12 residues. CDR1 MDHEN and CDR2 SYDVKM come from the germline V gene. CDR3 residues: CASTSPGNLRSF. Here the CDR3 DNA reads TGTGCCAGCACCTCCCCAGGGAACCTTCGGTCTTTT. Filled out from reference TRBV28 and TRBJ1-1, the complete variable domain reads DVKVTQSSRYLVKRTGEKVFLECVQDMDHENMFWYRQDPGLGLRLIYFSYDVKMKEKGDIPEGYSVSREKKERFSLILESASTNQTSMYLCASTSPGNLRSFGQGTRLTVV.

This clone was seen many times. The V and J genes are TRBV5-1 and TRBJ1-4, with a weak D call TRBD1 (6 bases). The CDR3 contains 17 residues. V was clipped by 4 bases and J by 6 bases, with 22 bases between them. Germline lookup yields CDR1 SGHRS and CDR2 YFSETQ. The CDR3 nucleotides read TGCGCCAGCAGCCGGCGGGGGGCGCCTCGCCTTGATGAAAAACTGTTTTTT. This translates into CASSRRGAPRLDEKLFF.

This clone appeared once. CDR3 region: CASSRAAGTGNSPLHF. The CDR3 coding sequence is TGTGCCAGCAGCCGAGCTGCCGGGACAGGGAATTCACCCCTCCACTTT. The chain recombines TRBV21-1 with TRBJ1-6; TRBD1, as called in the table, went unchecked against the DNA. TRBV21-1 is designated a pseudogene. The CDR3 loop spans 16 amino acids.

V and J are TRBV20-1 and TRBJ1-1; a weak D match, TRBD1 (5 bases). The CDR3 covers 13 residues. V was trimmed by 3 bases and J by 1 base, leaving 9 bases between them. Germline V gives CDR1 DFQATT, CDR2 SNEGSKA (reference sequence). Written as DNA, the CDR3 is TGCAGTGCTAGTCGTGACAGGAACACTGAAGCTTTCTTT. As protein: CSASRDRNTEAFF.

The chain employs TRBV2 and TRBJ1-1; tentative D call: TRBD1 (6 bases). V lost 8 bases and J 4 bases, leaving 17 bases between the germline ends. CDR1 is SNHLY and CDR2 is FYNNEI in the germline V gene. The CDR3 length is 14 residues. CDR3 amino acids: CASGRHLGATEAFF. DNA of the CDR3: TGTGCCAGCGGCCGACATTTGGGGGCCACTGAAGCTTTCTTT.

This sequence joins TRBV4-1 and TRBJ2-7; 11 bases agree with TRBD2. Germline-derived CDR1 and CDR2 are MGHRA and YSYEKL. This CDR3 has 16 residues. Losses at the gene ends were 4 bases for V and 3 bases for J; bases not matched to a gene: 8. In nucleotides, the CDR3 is TGCGCCAGCAGCCGCCCCGGGACTAGCGGACTCTACGAGCAGTACTTC. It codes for CASSRPGTSGLYEQYF.

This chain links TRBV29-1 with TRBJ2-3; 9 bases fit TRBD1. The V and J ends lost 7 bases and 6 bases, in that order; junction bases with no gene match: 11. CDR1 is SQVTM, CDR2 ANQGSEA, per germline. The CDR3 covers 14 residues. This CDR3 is CSGHTTGGSDTQYF. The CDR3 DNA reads TGCAGCGGACATACGACAGGGGGATCCGATACGCAGTATTTT.

The CDR3 sequence: CASRTEGALGNTIYF. In DNA, the CDR3 is TGTGCCAGTAGGACCGAGGGGGCGTTGGGAAACACCATATATTTT. The V gene is TRBV19, the J gene TRBJ1-3, with 7 bases fitting TRBD1. Germline V gene lookup returns CDR1 LNHDA and CDR2 SQIVND (reference sequence). V lost 6 bases, J lost 4 bases, and 9 bases stayed unmatched. This CDR3 region has 15 residues. Full variable domain (outside the CDR3, taken from reference TRBV19 and TRBJ1-3): DGGITQSPKYLFRKEGQNVTLSCEQNLNHDAMYWYRQDPGQGLRLIYYSQIVNDFQKGDIAEGYSVSREKKESFPLTVTSAQKNPTAFYLCASRTEGALGNTIYFGEGSWLTVV.

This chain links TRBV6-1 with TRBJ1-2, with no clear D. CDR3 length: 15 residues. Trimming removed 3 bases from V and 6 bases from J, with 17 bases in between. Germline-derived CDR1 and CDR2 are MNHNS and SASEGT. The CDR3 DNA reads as TGTGCCAGCAGTGATAGGCGGCCATTCCTTGATGGCTACACCTTC. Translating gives CASSDRRPFLDGYTF.

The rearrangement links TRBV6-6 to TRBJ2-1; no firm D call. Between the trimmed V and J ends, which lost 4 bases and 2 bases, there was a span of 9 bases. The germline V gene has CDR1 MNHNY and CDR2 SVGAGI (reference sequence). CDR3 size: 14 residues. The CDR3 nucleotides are TGTGCCAGCAGTTCCGCGATTGCCTACAATGAGCAGTTCTTC. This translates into CASSSAIAYNEQFF.

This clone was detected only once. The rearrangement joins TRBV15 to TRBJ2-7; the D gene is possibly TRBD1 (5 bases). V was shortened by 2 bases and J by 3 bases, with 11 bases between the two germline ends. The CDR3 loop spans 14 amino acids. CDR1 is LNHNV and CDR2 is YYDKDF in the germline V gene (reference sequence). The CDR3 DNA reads TGTGCCACCAGCAGAATCGACAGAAACTACGAGCAGTACTTC. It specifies CATSRIDRNYEQYF.

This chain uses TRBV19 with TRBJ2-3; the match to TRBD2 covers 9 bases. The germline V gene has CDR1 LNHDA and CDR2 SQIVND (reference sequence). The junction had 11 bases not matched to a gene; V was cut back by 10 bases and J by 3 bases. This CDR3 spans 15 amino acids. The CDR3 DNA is TGTGCCACTCGGGAGGTAGCGGGAGCAACAGATACGCAGTATTTT. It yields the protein CATREVAGATDTQYF.

The CDR3 here is CASSHPGLGDEQYF. CDR3 bases: TGCGCCAGCAGCCACCCGGGACTGGGCGACGAGCAGTACTTC. V gene TRBV4-1 combines with J gene TRBJ2-7; tentatively, D is TRBD2 (6 bases). In germline, CDR1 is MGHRA, CDR2 YSYEKL. This CDR3 spans 14 amino acids. The V end was cut by 3 bases, the J end by 5 bases, with 14 bases between.

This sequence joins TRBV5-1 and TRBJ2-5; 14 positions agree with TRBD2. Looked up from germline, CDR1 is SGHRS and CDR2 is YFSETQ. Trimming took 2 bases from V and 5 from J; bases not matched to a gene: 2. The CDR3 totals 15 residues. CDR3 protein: CASSLRTSGRETQYF. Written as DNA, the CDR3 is TGCGCCAGCAGCTTAAGGACTAGCGGGAGGGAGACCCAGTACTTC.

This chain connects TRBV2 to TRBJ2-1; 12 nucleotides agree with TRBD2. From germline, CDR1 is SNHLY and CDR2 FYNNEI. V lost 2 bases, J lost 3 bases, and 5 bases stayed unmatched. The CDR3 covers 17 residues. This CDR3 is CASSEWASGRVYNEQFF. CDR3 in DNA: TGTGCCAGCAGTGAATGGGCTAGCGGGAGGGTCTACAATGAGCAGTTCTTC.

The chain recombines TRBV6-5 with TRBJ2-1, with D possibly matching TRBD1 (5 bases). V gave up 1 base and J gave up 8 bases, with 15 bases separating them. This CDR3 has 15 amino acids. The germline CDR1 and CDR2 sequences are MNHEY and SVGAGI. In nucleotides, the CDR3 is TGTGCCAGCAGTTACTGGCCTCGGATAGGGGATGAGCAGTTCTTC. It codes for CASSYWPRIGDEQFF.

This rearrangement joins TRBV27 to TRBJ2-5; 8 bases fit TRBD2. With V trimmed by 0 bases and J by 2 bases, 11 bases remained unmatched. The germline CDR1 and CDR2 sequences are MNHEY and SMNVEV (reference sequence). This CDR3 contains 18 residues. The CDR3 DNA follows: TGTGCCAGCAGTTTATCGAGGTGGAGCGGGAGTCCGCAAGAGACCCAGTACTTC. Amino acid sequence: CASSLSRWSGSPQETQYF.

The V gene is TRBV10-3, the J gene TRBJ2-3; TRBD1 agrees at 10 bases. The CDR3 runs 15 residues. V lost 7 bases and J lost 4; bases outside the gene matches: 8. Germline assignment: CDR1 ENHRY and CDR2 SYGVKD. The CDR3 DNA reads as TGTGCCATCAAAGAAGGACAGGGGGGAGCAGATACGCAGTATTTT. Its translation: CAIKEGQGGADTQYF.

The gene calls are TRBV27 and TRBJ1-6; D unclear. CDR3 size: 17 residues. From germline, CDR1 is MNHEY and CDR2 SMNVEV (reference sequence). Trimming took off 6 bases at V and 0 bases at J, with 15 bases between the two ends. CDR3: CASRSRTGSSYNSPLHF. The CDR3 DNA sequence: TGTGCCAGCAGATCCCGGACCGGGAGCTCCTATAATTCACCCCTCCACTTT.

This chain's CDR3 is CASSEIGSGRVLVNSDTQYF. In nucleotides, the CDR3 is TGCGCCAGCAGTGAAATCGGGAGCGGGAGGGTTTTGGTCAATTCAGATACGCAGTATTTT. The rearrangement joins TRBV10-1 to TRBJ2-3, with 10 bases that match TRBD2. Germline trimming cut 3 bases from V and 4 bases from J; bases unmatched to any gene: 19. CDR1 is WNHNN, CDR2 SYGVQD, per germline (reference sequence). The CDR3 extends over 20 amino acids.

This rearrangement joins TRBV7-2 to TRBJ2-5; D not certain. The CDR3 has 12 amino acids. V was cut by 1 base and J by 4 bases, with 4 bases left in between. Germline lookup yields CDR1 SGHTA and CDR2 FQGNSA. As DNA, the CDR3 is TGTGCCAGCAGCTTAGGCAGAGAGACCCAGTACTTC. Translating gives CASSLGRETQYF.

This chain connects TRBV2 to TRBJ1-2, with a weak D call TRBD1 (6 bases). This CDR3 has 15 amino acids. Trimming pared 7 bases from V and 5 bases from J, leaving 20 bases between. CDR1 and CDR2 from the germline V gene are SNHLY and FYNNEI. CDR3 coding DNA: TGTGCCAGCATGGCAGGGGAGCCTATCGTTTATGGCTACACCTTC. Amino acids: CASMAGEPIVYGYTF.